These 20 T cell receptor beta chains originate from one sample sequenced in a study of technical replicates of blood from several donors. The method was immunoSEQ multiplex PCR; TCRdb's version includes in-frame clones alone and lacks a portion of them. The sample consists of around 80,000 clones, around 93% of them appearing once. Sequencing was carried out using T cells isolated from PBMCs. The receptor source for this set is a human donor in good health.

This chain joins TRBV23-1 and TRBJ2-3; 10 bases align to TRBD2. TRBV23-1 is recorded as an ORF, its role being uncertain. The CDR3 covers 17 residues. V shed 6 bases, J shed 3 bases, and the junction held 12 bases outside the gene matches. Here the CDR3 DNA reads TGCGCCAGCAGCCCGGGACTAGCGACGACGGTGACAGATACGCAGTATTTT. It encodes CASSPGLATTVTDTQYF.

This chain joins TRBV5-1 and TRBJ2-3; 7 bases match TRBD2. Germline-derived CDR1 and CDR2 are SGHRS and YFSETQ. The CDR3 contains 17 residues. The J segment lost 0 bases and the V segment lost 5 bases, leaving 12 bases of the junction unmatched. CDR3: CASSHSEAGESTDTQYF. The CDR3 coding sequence is TGCGCCAGCAGTCACTCGGAGGCGGGGGAAAGCACAGATACGCAGTATTTT.

This chain links TRBV6-1 with TRBJ2-5; D ambiguous. This CDR3 is built from 10 residues. Germline CDR1 and CDR2: MNHNS and SASEGT. V shed 7 bases and J shed 5 bases, with 5 bases lying between them. The CDR3 bases are TGTGCCAGCACCGAGGAGACCCAGTACTTC. Translation: CASTEETQYF.

This chain connects TRBV6-5 to TRBJ2-5, with D perhaps TRBD2 (5 bases). The J call may be mistaken, given a closer DNA end match to TRBJ2-7. This CDR3 has 14 amino acids. Looked up from germline, CDR1 is MNHEY and CDR2 is SVGAGI. CDR3 sequence (DNA): TGTGCCAGCAGTTACTCCCTAGCCCGCTACGAGCAGTACTTC. This translates into CASSYSLARYEQYF.

The gene calls are TRBV5-1 and TRBJ1-2; D is ambiguous. The CDR3 totals 13 residues. Germline CDR1 and CDR2: SGHRS and YFSETQ. Trimming pared 0 bases from V and 8 bases from J, leaving 11 bases between. The CDR3 DNA sequence: TGCGCCAGCAGCTTGGATGCACGGAGGGGCTACACCTTC. Translating it yields CASSLDARRGYTF.

This rearrangement joins TRBV9 to TRBJ2-5, with 8 nucleotides matching TRBD2. Germline V CDR1 and CDR2: SGDLS, YYNGEE. V trimming: 0 bases; J trimming: 1 base; junction bases outside the gene matches: 5. CDR3 length: 16 residues. The CDR3: CASSVDGGGIQETQYF. The DNA of the CDR3 is TGTGCCAGCAGCGTAGACGGCGGGGGGATCCAAGAGACCCAGTACTTC.

The chain carries TRBV5-1 and TRBJ1-5; D possibly corresponds to TRBD1 (5 bases). V lost 4 bases and J lost 6, with 17 bases in between. This CDR3 spans 15 amino acids. Germline V lookup: CDR1 SGHRS, CDR2 YFSETQ. CDR3 residues: CASSPLGQGGQPQHF. The CDR3 bases are TGCGCCAGCAGCCCCCTCGGGCAGGGAGGTCAGCCCCAGCATTTT.

This clone has only a few counts. V usage is TRBV10-2 and J usage is TRBJ2-2; 7 nucleotides match TRBD2. V lost 4 bases to trimming and J lost 4 bases; unmatched junction nucleotides: 6. CDR1 is WSHSY, CDR2 SAAADI, per germline. The CDR3 spans 15 residues. The CDR3 region is CASSAYWEGTGELFF. The CDR3, as DNA: TGCGCCAGCAGTGCCTACTGGGAGGGCACCGGGGAGCTGTTTTTT.

This chain joins TRBV7-8 and TRBJ1-1; 7 bases are a match to TRBD1. CDR3 length equals 15 residues. V was pared by 5 bases and J by 4 bases, with 10 bases of the junction left unmatched. Germline V gene lookup returns CDR1 SGHVS and CDR2 FQNEAQ. The CDR3 DNA is TGTGCCAGCAGCGTAATACCAGGGGGGAGCACTGAAGCTTTCTTT. Its protein is CASSVIPGGSTEAFF.

This chain connects TRBV4-2 to TRBJ2-7; 13 nucleotides line up with TRBD2. Germline V gives CDR1 LGHNA, CDR2 YNFKEQ. This CDR3 has 15 amino acids. V trimming: 4 bases; J trimming: 3 bases; junction bases outside the gene matches: 3. This CDR3 is CASSRGTSGNYEQYF. CDR3 in DNA: TGTGCCAGCAGCCGAGGGACTAGCGGGAACTACGAGCAGTACTTC.

The genes are TRBV29-1 and TRBJ2-7; TRBD2 might be the D (7 bases). With 4 bases removed from V and 6 bases from J, the gap between germline ends came to 13 bases. The V gene's germline CDR1 is SQVTM and CDR2 ANQGSEA. This CDR3 has 12 amino acids. The CDR3 loop reads CSVAYREGEQYF. CDR3 nucleotides: TGCAGCGTTGCATACAGGGAGGGCGAGCAGTACTTC.

The rearrangement uses TRBV4-1 and TRBJ1-4; 8 nucleotides align to TRBD1. Germline V gene sequence: CDR1 MGHRA, CDR2 YSYEKL. Trimming at V came to 1 base and at J to 4 bases, leaving 5 bases not matched to a gene. The CDR3 has 16 residues. The CDR3 DNA reads TGCGCCAGCAGCCAAGGTCTCAGGGGGCGTAATGAAAAACTGTTTTTT. As protein: CASSQGLRGRNEKLFF.

The rearrangement joins TRBV7-9 to TRBJ2-7, with D hard to call. CDR1 and CDR2 from the germline V gene are SEHNR and FQNEAQ (reference sequence). The germline V and J ends were trimmed by 1 base and 0 bases, with 10 bases remaining between them. The CDR3 consists of 15 residues. The CDR3 DNA sequence: TGTGCCAGCAGCTTAGGTGGCAGTTACTCCTACGAGCAGTACTTC. It yields the protein CASSLGGSYSYEQYF. Supplemented by reference TRBV7-9 and TRBJ2-7, the full variable domain reads DTGVSQNPRHKITKRGQNVTFRCDPISEHNRLYWYRQTLGQGPEFLTYFQNEAQLEKSRLLSDRFSAERPKGSFSTLEIQRTEQGDSAMYLCASSLGGSYSYEQYFGPGTRLTVT.

The chain carries TRBV5-5 and TRBJ1-2; D ambiguous. From germline, CDR1 is SGHKS and CDR2 YYEKEE (reference sequence). V was cut by 5 bases and J by 2 bases, with 22 bases left in between. The CDR3 is 17 residues long. The CDR3 DNA reads TGTGCCAGCAGTCCCTTTCCGGGGTCGCCCGCGAACTATGGCTACACCTTC. Translated: CASSPFPGSPANYGYTF.

V and J are TRBV5-6 and TRBJ2-2; tentatively, D is TRBD2 (5 bases). The CDR3 totals 15 residues. Trimming left V 3 bases short and J 0 bases short, with 9 bases between. Germline lookup yields CDR1 SGHDT and CDR2 YYEEEE. CDR3 loop: CASSSAVANTGELFF. The DNA for the CDR3 is TGTGCCAGCAGCTCAGCGGTCGCGAACACCGGGGAGCTGTTTTTT.

V and J are TRBV27 and TRBJ1-2; 7 bases map to TRBD1. CDR1 and CDR2 (germline): MNHEY, SMNVEV (reference sequence). CDR3 size: 21 residues. The V and J ends lost 3 bases and 1 base, in that order; junction bases with no gene match: 23. DNA for the CDR3: TGTGCCAGCAGTTTTAGGGGATACACCCGGGACAGAGTAATAATTAACTATGGCTACACCTTC. This translates into CASSFRGYTRDRVIINYGYTF.

This clone was detected once. This chain connects TRBV9 to TRBJ2-1; 10 bases are a match to TRBD2. The junction had 9 bases not matched to a gene; V was cut back by 4 bases and J by 8 bases. From germline, CDR1 is SGDLS and CDR2 YYNGEE. The CDR3 loop spans 15 amino acids. The CDR3 nucleotides are TGTGCCAGCAGCTACGATAGCGGGGGGAGGGATGAGCAGTTCTTC. This translates into CASSYDSGGRDEQFF.

The gene calls are TRBV6-1 and TRBJ2-1; tentatively, D is TRBD1 (6 bases). V was trimmed by 5 bases and J by 2 bases, leaving 10 bases between them. Germline-derived CDR1 and CDR2 are MNHNS and SASEGT. This CDR3 has 14 residues. The CDR3 reads CASSTGQTYNEQFF. Here the CDR3 DNA reads TGTGCCAGCAGTACCGGACAGACCTACAATGAGCAGTTCTTC.

In DNA form, the CDR3 reads TGTGCCAGTAGTATTGGGACTGCGAATGAAAAACTGTTTTTT. Translating gives CASSIGTANEKLFF. The rearrangement joins TRBV19 to TRBJ1-4; tentatively, D is TRBD1 (5 bases). The CDR3 sequence is 14 residues long. Germline V gene sequence: CDR1 LNHDA, CDR2 SQIVND (reference sequence). V was pared by 3 bases and J by 5 bases, with 10 bases between.

This sequence joins TRBV5-4 and TRBJ2-7; TRBD2 might be the D (6 bases). V was pared by 0 bases and J by 4 bases, with 20 bases between. The CDR3 spans 17 residues. Germline V gene data show CDR1 as SGHNT and CDR2 as YYREEE (reference sequence). The CDR3 protein is CASSLGRGTGVKYEQYF. The CDR3 coding sequence is TGTGCCAGCAGCTTGGGAAGGGGAACGGGAGTAAAGTACGAGCAGTACTTC. The entire variable domain, with the rest obtained from reference TRBV5-4 and TRBJ2-7, is as follows: ETGVTQSPTHLIKTRGQQVTLRCSSQSGHNTVSWYQQALGQGPQFIFQYYREEENGRGNFPPRFSGLQFPNYSSELNVNALELDDSALYLCASSLGRGTGVKYEQYFGPGTRLTVT.